These 28 T cell receptor beta chains share one sample of origin, sequenced in a study of cytomegalovirus exposure and HLA in healthy donors. Both 60 Vbeta primers and 13 Jbeta primers went into the PCR. The data were produced by immunoSEQ multiplex PCR, yet TCRdb's version contains in-frame clones alone and is incomplete. Of over 150,000 clones in the sample, 80% to 85% are singletons; the top ten hold 0.38%. The sample taken for sequencing was PBMCs. The source is a boy aged 2 to 10 in good health and CMV-seronegative.

The CDR3 loop reads CASSEQGRNTQYF. The CDR3 region has the DNA TGTGCCAGCAGTGAGCAGGGGAGAAATACGCAGTATTTT. The chain is built from TRBV25-1 and TRBJ2-3; perhaps TRBD1 as D (6 bases). Germline V CDR1 and CDR2: MGHDK, SYGVNS. The CDR3 runs to 13 residues. Trimming stripped 3 bases from V and 7 bases from J, with 11 bases between.

V and J are TRBV19 and TRBJ2-1; possible D gene TRBD2, 5 bases. The CDR3 length is 13 residues. V was cut by 1 base and J by 4 bases, with 5 bases left in between. Germline assignment: CDR1 LNHDA and CDR2 SQIVND (reference sequence). CDR3 region: CASSIGEYNEQFF. The CDR3 DNA sequence: TGTGCCAGTAGTATAGGGGAGTACAATGAGCAGTTCTTC.

This chain links TRBV14 with TRBJ1-4, with a tentative D call TRBD1 (6 bases). Germline loops: CDR1 SGHDN, CDR2 FVKESK. V shed 4 bases and J shed 7 bases, with 13 bases lying between them. The CDR3 is 14 amino acids. The chain's CDR3 is CASSLRRGAEKLFF. The CDR3, as DNA: TGTGCCAGCAGCCTCCGTCGGGGGGCTGAAAAACTGTTTTTT.

This clone was recorded only once. V gene TRBV9 combines with J gene TRBJ2-1, with TRBD2 identical over 7 bases. V was pared by 4 bases and J by 0 bases, with 4 bases of the junction left unmatched. CDR3 size: 15 residues. Germline V gene data show CDR1 as SGDLS and CDR2 as YYNGEE. DNA of the CDR3: TGTGCCAGCAGCCCCGCTAGCGGCTCCTACAATGAGCAGTTCTTC. As protein: CASSPASGSYNEQFF. The whole variable domain, filled in from reference TRBV9 and TRBJ2-1, reads DSGVTQTPKHLITATGQRVTLRCSPRSGDLSVYWYQQSLDQGLQFLIQYYNGEERAKGNILERFSAQQFPDLHSELNLSSLELGDSALYFCASSPASGSYNEQFFGPGTRLTVL.

This sequence joins TRBV5-1 and TRBJ2-2, with a possible D match to TRBD1 (5 bases). Germline V gene data show CDR1 as SGHRS and CDR2 as YFSETQ. V was cut by 4 bases and J by 1 base, with 14 bases left in between. The CDR3 has 16 amino acids. CDR3 in DNA: TGCGCCAGCAGCCATTCGAAGACAGTGAACACCGGGGAGCTGTTTTTT. It encodes CASSHSKTVNTGELFF.

The rearrangement joins TRBV5-4 to TRBJ2-7, with TRBD2 matching 12 bases. J lost 5 bases, V lost 4 bases, and 10 bases had no gene match. CDR1 is SGHNT, CDR2 YYREEE, per germline (reference sequence). The CDR3 runs to 16 residues. CDR3 sequence (DNA): TGTGCCAGCAGCCGCTCGGGACTAGCGGGTCCCCACGAGCAGTACTTC. This encodes CASSRSGLAGPHEQYF.

This clone has a handful of counts. V gene TRBV29-1 combines with J gene TRBJ2-7; 13 bases align to TRBD2. Trimming took 4 bases from V and 0 from J; bases not matched to a gene: 3. The CDR3 totals 15 residues. The germline V gene encodes CDR1 SQVTM and CDR2 ANQGSEA. In DNA, the CDR3 is TGCAGCGTTGGACTAGCGGGAGGAAGCTCCTACGAGCAGTACTTC. Amino acids: CSVGLAGGSSYEQYF.

The chain carries TRBV5-1 and TRBJ1-2; D not certain. CDR1 is SGHRS and CDR2 is YFSETQ in the germline V gene. Trimming removed 1 base from V and 4 bases from J, with 11 bases in between. The CDR3 is 14 amino acids. CDR3: CASSLLIGSYGYTF. In DNA, the CDR3 is TGCGCCAGCAGCTTGCTCATAGGGAGCTATGGCTACACCTTC. The full variable domain, in which reference TRBV5-1 and TRBJ1-2 provide the parts outside the CDR3, is KAGVTQTPRYLIKTRGQQVTLSCSPISGHRSVSWYQQTPGQGLQFLFEYFSETQRNKGNFPGRFSGRQFSNSRSEMNVSTLELGDSALYLCASSLLIGSYGYTFGSGTRLTVV.

The chain uses TRBV2 and TRBJ1-1; D is ambiguous. This CDR3 has 13 amino acids. Trimming cost V 3 bases and J 1 base, with 6 bases left between them. In germline, CDR1 is SNHLY, CDR2 FYNNEI. The CDR3 region has the DNA TGTGCCAGCAGTGAGTTAGAGAACACTGAAGCTTTCTTT. Encoded protein: CASSELENTEAFF.

CDR3 in amino acids: CASSRGYEQYF. The CDR3 nucleotides read TGTGCCAGCAGTAGGGGCTACGAGCAGTACTTC. The chain recombines TRBV6-5 with TRBJ2-7, with D possibly matching TRBD1 (5 bases). With 5 bases removed from V and 3 bases from J, the gap between germline ends came to 5 bases. Germline CDR1 MNHEY, CDR2 SVGAGI. The CDR3 has 11 amino acids.

For this clone: This sample also contains other DNA sequences that code for the same CDR3. The rearrangement joins TRBV9 to TRBJ2-1, with unresolved D. CDR3 length: 15 residues. Germline values: CDR1 SGDLS, CDR2 YYNGEE. V gave up 0 bases and J gave up 0 bases, with 7 bases separating them. CDR3 sequence (DNA): TGTGCCAGCAGCGTAGGCGTAAGCTCCTACAATGAGCAGTTCTTC. This sequence encodes CASSVGVSSYNEQFF. Full variable domain (remainder filled in from reference TRBV9 and TRBJ2-1): DSGVTQTPKHLITATGQRVTLRCSPRSGDLSVYWYQQSLDQGLQFLIQYYNGEERAKGNILERFSAQQFPDLHSELNLSSLELGDSALYFCASSVGVSSYNEQFFGPGTRLTVL.

This chain joins TRBV5-1 and TRBJ1-1; 8 nucleotides match TRBD1. This CDR3 contains 14 residues. The germline CDR1 and CDR2 sequences are SGHRS and YFSETQ. Trimming at V came to 4 bases and at J to 6 bases, leaving 8 bases not matched to a gene. CDR3 residues: CASSPVHRGSEAFF. CDR3 nucleotides: TGCGCCAGCAGCCCGGTTCACAGGGGGTCTGAAGCTTTCTTT.

The rearrangement uses TRBV7-3 and TRBJ1-2; D possibly corresponds to TRBD1 (5 bases). CDR1 SGHTA and CDR2 FQGTGA come from the germline V gene. V lost 0 bases, J lost 5 bases, and 16 bases lay in between. The CDR3 loop spans 16 amino acids. The chain's CDR3 is CASSLTGEGNLYGYTF. DNA for the CDR3: TGTGCCAGCAGCTTAACGGGGGAGGGAAACCTGTATGGCTACACCTTC.

The chain joins TRBV9 to TRBJ1-5, with D hard to call. This CDR3 has 12 residues. Germline-derived CDR1 and CDR2 are SGDLS and YYNGEE. Trimming shortened V by 3 bases and J by 6 bases, and 7 bases separated the two germline ends. CDR3 region: CASSGRVQPQHF. The CDR3, as DNA: TGTGCCAGCAGCGGGCGGGTTCAGCCCCAGCATTTT.

The gene calls are TRBV6-6 and TRBJ1-3, with 9 bases that match TRBD1. Per germline, CDR1 MNHNY and CDR2 SVGAGI (reference sequence). This CDR3 is built from 15 residues. J was trimmed by 5 bases and V by 6 bases; bases with no gene match: 8. Written as DNA, the CDR3 is TGTGCCAGCAGCTCCGGACAGGGGAGGCGAAACACCATATATTTT. Translating it yields CASSSGQGRRNTIYF.

V and J are TRBV9 and TRBJ2-3; D is perhaps TRBD1 (5 bases). Looked up from germline, CDR1 is SGDLS and CDR2 is YYNGEE. V was clipped by 4 bases and J by 5 bases, with 8 bases between them. The CDR3 totals 12 residues. Written as DNA, the CDR3 is TGTGCCAGCAGCCCCCAGGGAGATACGCAGTATTTT. Its translation: CASSPQGDTQYF.

V is TRBV9 and J is TRBJ2-3; 9 nucleotides line up with TRBD1. Germline V CDR1 and CDR2: SGDLS, YYNGEE. J lost 7 bases, V lost 0 bases, and 6 bases had no gene match. This CDR3 contains 15 residues. CDR3 residues: CASSVAGTGSYTQYF. The CDR3 DNA follows: TGTGCCAGCAGCGTAGCGGGGACAGGGAGTTATACGCAGTATTTT. Complete variable domain (other parts from reference TRBV9 and TRBJ2-3): DSGVTQTPKHLITATGQRVTLRCSPRSGDLSVYWYQQSLDQGLQFLIQYYNGEERAKGNILERFSAQQFPDLHSELNLSSLELGDSALYFCASSVAGTGSYTQYFGPGTRLTVL.

This rearrangement joins TRBV18 to TRBJ1-1; 7 bases are shared with TRBD1. V was clipped by 3 bases and J by 2 bases; unmatched bases: 3. Per the germline V gene, CDR1 is KGHSH and CDR2 is LQKENI. This CDR3 is 14 amino acids long. CDR3 protein: CASSPGQTNTEAFF. The CDR3 nucleotides are TGTGCCAGCTCACCGGGACAGACTAACACTGAAGCTTTCTTT.

The chain joins TRBV12-5 to TRBJ2-5; D is unclear. Trimming removed 1 base at V and 5 bases at J, with 11 bases between. The CDR3 is 14 amino acids. The germline gives CDR1 LGHNT, CDR2 FRNRAP. CDR3 region: CASGLGGVRETQYF. As DNA, the CDR3 is TGTGCTAGTGGTTTGGGAGGTGTGAGGGAGACCCAGTACTTC.

The sample holds a few counts of this clone. The chain recombines TRBV30 with TRBJ2-1, with D tentatively TRBD2 (6 bases). V was shortened by 6 bases and J by 12 bases, with 15 bases between the two germline ends. Germline CDR1 and CDR2: GTSNPN and SVGIG (reference sequence). The CDR3 contains 11 residues. In DNA, the CDR3 is TGTGCCTGCCCAATGGGGGGAGGGCAGTTCTTC. Protein product: CACPMGGGQFF.

This rearrangement joins TRBV19 to TRBJ2-2; TRBD2 matches 11 bases. V lost 11 bases to trimming and J lost 4 bases; unmatched junction nucleotides: 9. Germline V CDR1 and CDR2: LNHDA, SQIVND (reference sequence). The CDR3 consists of 15 residues. CDR3 sequence reads: CAVHSSGRFTGELFF. For the CDR3, the DNA is TGTGCCGTCCACTCTAGCGGGAGGTTCACCGGGGAGCTGTTTTTT.

This chain joins TRBV14 and TRBJ2-3, with D unresolved. The CDR3 covers 12 residues. The germline V gene has CDR1 SGHDN and CDR2 FVKESK. The ends were cut back, 3 bases at V and 4 bases at J, with 5 bases in the middle. The CDR3: CASSHGSDTQYF. In nucleotides, the CDR3 is TGTGCCAGCAGCCATGGCTCAGATACGCAGTATTTT.

This sequence joins TRBV4-2 and TRBJ2-3; D is perhaps TRBD2 (6 bases). The CDR3 is 13 amino acids. V dropped 0 bases and J dropped 7 bases, with 8 bases sitting between them. In germline, CDR1 is LGHNA, CDR2 YNFKEQ. The CDR3, as DNA: TGTGCCAGCAGCCAAGATCGGGGGTATACGCAGTATTTT. Residues: CASSQDRGYTQYF.

This clone has more than one count but fewer than ten. The chain links TRBV29-1 to TRBJ2-1; 10 bases are a match to TRBD1. Germline V gene lookup returns CDR1 SQVTM and CDR2 ANQGSEA. CDR3 size: 16 residues. V lost 1 base and J lost 4; bases outside the gene matches: 7. CDR3 protein: CSVEGQDRGRYNEQFF. In DNA form, the CDR3 reads TGCAGCGTTGAAGGGCAGGACAGGGGGAGATACAATGAGCAGTTCTTC.

The V call is TRBV19, the J call TRBJ2-7; D unresolved. There are 14 residues in the CDR3. The V and J ends lost 4 bases and 3 bases respectively, with 13 bases between them. Germline-derived CDR1 and CDR2 are LNHDA and SQIVND (reference sequence). CDR3 loop: CASSTNYLNYEQYF. CDR3 nucleotide sequence: TGTGCCAGTAGTACAAACTACCTGAACTACGAGCAGTACTTC.

In DNA, the CDR3 is TGTGCCAGCAGTGAATGGACAGGGGGGGAAAAACTGTTTTTT. It encodes CASSEWTGGEKLFF. This rearrangement joins TRBV2 to TRBJ1-4; TRBD1 matches at 10 bases. Germline loops: CDR1 SNHLY, CDR2 FYNNEI. The CDR3 is 14 residues long. After removal of 2 bases from V and 8 bases from J, the junction contained 2 bases not matched to a gene. Supplemented by reference TRBV2 and TRBJ1-4, the full variable domain reads EPEVTQTPSHQVTQMGQEVILRCVPISNHLYFYWYRQILGQKVEFLVSFYNNEISEKSEIFDDQFSVERPDGSNFTLKIRSTKLEDSAMYFCASSEWTGGEKLFFGSGTQLSVL.

The J gene is TRBJ2-5, the V gene TRBV2, with D perhaps TRBD2 (6 bases). Germline V lookup: CDR1 SNHLY, CDR2 FYNNEI. Deletions cut 6 bases from V and 1 base from J, with 9 bases between. The CDR3 runs to 13 residues. In DNA, the CDR3 is TGTGCCAGCAGGCGGGACTTCCAAGAGACCCAGTACTTC. Translation gives CASRRDFQETQYF.

The chain uses TRBV4-2 and TRBJ2-7; TRBD2 agrees at 7 bases. V lost 0 bases and J lost 7; bases outside the gene matches: 9. The CDR3 sequence is 15 residues long. Germline lookup yields CDR1 LGHNA and CDR2 YNFKEQ. In DNA form, the CDR3 reads TGTGCCAGCAGCCAAGACGCCGCATCAGCGGGGGAGCAGTACTTC. As protein: CASSQDAASAGEQYF.